These T cell receptor beta chains were read from a single sample in a study of control samples from healthy donors and cancer patients. Measured with immunoSEQ multiplex PCR; TCRdb has only the in-frame clones, and not every one. The table includes around 150,000 clones, about 90% detected once. Sequencing input: blood. Receptors were obtained from a man aged 25-45 years in good health. Both conserved end residues are part of each CDR3. D genes are given only for firm matches.

J | D | length | V | DNA | CDR3
TRBJ1-2 | TRBD1 | 16 | TRBV7-2 | TGTGCCAGCAGCATAGTGGGACAGAATTCAAACTATGGCTACACCTTC | CASSIVGQNSNYGYTF
TRBJ2-3 | TRBD2 | 15 | TRBV15 | TGTGCCACCAGCGAGGGACTAGCGGTTACAGATACGCAGTATTTT | CATSEGLAVTDTQYF
TRBJ2-7 | TRBD1 | 18 | TRBV7-9 | TGTGCCAGCAGCTTTGCCCTCGGGACGACAGGGACATCCTACGAGCAGTACTTC | CASSFALGTTGTSYEQYF
TRBJ2-2 | TRBD1 | 15 | TRBV2 | TGTGCCAGCAGGGGACAGGGGAGAGTGACCGGGGAGCTGTTTTTT | CASRGQGRVTGELFF
TRBJ2-7 | - | 14 | TRBV27 | TGTGCCAGCAGTTTAAAGGGTTTTCCCTACGAGCAGTACTTC | CASSLKGFPYEQYF
TRBJ2-7 | - | 11 | TRBV6-5 | TGTGCCAGCAGTACTCCTCCCGAGCAGTACTTC | CASSTPPEQYF
TRBJ1-5 | - | 14 | TRBV7-9 | TGTGCCAGCAGCCCGGACAGTTCCTATCAGCCCCAGCATTTT | CASSPDSSYQPQHF
TRBJ1-1 | - | 12 | TRBV28 | TGTGCCAGCAGTTTATGGCACACTGAAGCTTTCTTT | CASSLWHTEAFF
TRBJ2-7 | TRBD1 | 14 | TRBV4-1 | TGCGCCAGCAGCTCCGGACAGGGGGAGTACGAGCAGTACTTC | CASSSGQGEYEQYF
TRBJ2-3 | - | 13 | TRBV30 | TGTGCCTGGAGTCCCCCGGGGACAGATACGCAGTATTTT | CAWSPPGTDTQYF